This TCR beta chain was documented in a study of T cell repertoires in aging, cancer and after chemotherapy. Germline CDR1 and CDR2: SGHRS and YFSETQ. This CDR3 comprises 15 residues. The trim removed 4 bases at V and 4 bases at J, leaving 8 bases unmatched. In this sample, this clonotype turned up a few times. TCR beta rearrangements were amplified from peripheral blood genomic DNA. Multiplex touch-down PCR with TRB-A/B primers amplified rearranged V-D-J TRB sequences. TCRdb analysed the multiplex PCR reads with MiXCR anew, one entry per CDR3 protein. The sample records about 12,000 distinct CDR3 sequences, 21% being singletons.

The sequencing sample was made of blood. The receptor was derived from a human donor in good health. The genes are TRBV5-1 and TRBJ1-3; 7 bases match TRBD1. The CDR3 DNA sequence: TGCGCCAGCAGCGTCGGGACAGCCCGGGGAAACACCATATATTTT. Translation gives CASSVGTARGNTIYF.